Sequencing of this T cell receptor beta chain was carried out in a study of T cells after yellow fever vaccination. At the level of the study: Preparing low-cell-number fractions relied on SMART-Seq v4 Ultra Low Input. Study outcomes and limitations: Post-booster repertoires again held most primary-vaccination clones (roughly 95% CD4, approximately 90% CD8). Sorted repertoires could include abundant contaminating clonotypes from bulk cells.

V was clipped by 0 bases and J by 0 bases, with 12 bases between them. The germline gives CDR1 SGHRS, CDR2 YFSETQ. CDR3 length: 16 residues. TCRdb re-analysed the 5' RACE reads in MiXCR, keeping a single row per CDR3 protein. The top ten hold 20% to 25% of the sample, which has 250,000 to 400,000 distinct CDR3 sequences, about 4% seen once. This clonotype was seen only a few times. The antigen is not known. Material: PBMCs, obtained 5 days after the yellow fever booster vaccination. This receptor was obtained from a man younger than 30 who received the YFV17D yellow fever vaccine. This rearrangement joins TRBV5-1 to TRBJ1-1; D gene unclear. In nucleotides, the CDR3 is TGCGCCAGCAGCTTGGGAAACCGGGCTATGAACACTGAAGCTTTCTTT. Translation: CASSLGNRAMNTEAFF.